This TCR beta chain was sequenced during a study of T cell clonotyping in hematopoietic cell transplantation. The CDR3 is made up of 17 amino acids. The germline gives CDR1 SGHRS, CDR2 YFSETQ. V gave up 5 bases and J gave up 2 bases; unmatched junction bases: 9. Only a few counts were recorded for this clone. The table came from immunoSEQ multiplex PCR; TCRdb's copy has only in-frame clones and leaves some out. The table lists approximately 10,000 clones, about 47% of them singletons. The input for sequencing was PBMCs, taken 30 days after allogeneic stem cell transplant. This sequence was found in a male patient in his 50s who had an allogeneic stem cell transplant from an unrelated donor, so the T cells may come from the graft donor. Some clones in this sample may be carry-over from other donors' samples. This chain joins TRBV5-1 and TRBJ2-7; 14 bases align to TRBD2. CDR3 residues: CASRRIPTSGGAYEQYF. The DNA for the CDR3 is TGCGCCAGCAGGCGGATTCCGACTAGCGGGGGGGCCTACGAGCAGTACTTC. Complete variable domain (other parts from reference TRBV5-1 and TRBJ2-7): KAGVTQTPRYLIKTRGQQVTLSCSPISGHRSVSWYQQTPGQGLQFLFEYFSETQRNKGNFPGRFSGRQFSNSRSEMNVSTLELGDSALYLCASRRIPTSGGAYEQYFGPGTRLTVT.